Each of the 32 T cell receptor beta chains below was sequenced from the same sample in a study of CD8 T cells in Susac syndrome (dated by TCRdb to the late 2010s). Receptor libraries were prepared by the immunoSEQ multiplex PCR assay. RNA was extracted using the RNeasy kit, and about 0.5 to 1 microgram was reverse transcribed with random hexamers. The public reads were run again by TCRdb, first through fastp at Q25 and then through MiXCR, and only productive beta chains were kept. Every distinct CDR3 protein forms one entry, paired with its most common genes and DNA. The sample table lists about 150,000 distinct CDR3 sequences, roughly 94% of them with a count of one. Jointly, the top ten make up about 0.076% of the sample. The sample taken for sequencing was CD4+ T cells from PBMCs. Receptors originate from a human donor in good health.

The chain employs TRBV28 and TRBJ2-3, with 8 positions matching TRBD1. Unmatched junction bases numbered 2, after V lost 4 bases and J lost 2 bases. The CDR3 contains 14 residues. CDR1 is MDHEN, CDR2 SYDVKM, per germline. The DNA for the CDR3 is TGTGCCAGCAGTTCAGGGGGCGTCACAGATACGCAGTATTTT. This encodes CASSSGGVTDTQYF.

In nucleotides, the CDR3 is TGTGCCAGCAGCCCCGACAGGGGGAGTGAGCAGTTCTTC. It is translated as CASSPDRGSEQFF. The genes are TRBV11-3 and TRBJ2-1; TRBD1 aligns across 9 bases. Germline loops: CDR1 SGHNT, CDR2 YENEEA. The CDR3 length is 13 residues. V trimming: 5 bases; J trimming: 9 bases; junction bases outside the gene matches: 5.

The chain is built from TRBV20-1 and TRBJ2-3; unclear D gene. The germline V gene has CDR1 DFQATT and CDR2 SNEGSKA (reference sequence). Trimming removed 0 bases at V and 4 bases at J, with 11 bases between. This CDR3 has 14 residues. For the CDR3, the DNA is TGCAGTGCTAGAGATCCTGCTGGGGCAGATACGCAGTATTTT. It specifies CSARDPAGADTQYF.

This rearrangement joins TRBV6-5 to TRBJ2-6; D is uncertain. Trimming took 4 bases from V and 2 from J, leaving 6 bases between them. The CDR3 has 14 residues. Germline V gives CDR1 MNHEY, CDR2 SVGAGI. CDR3 coding DNA: TGTGCCAGCAGTTCTCGCCCTGGGGCCAACGTCCTGACTTTC. Its translation is CASSSRPGANVLTF.

The rearrangement joins TRBV30 to TRBJ1-3; D is undetermined. V was clipped by 0 bases and J by 0 bases, with 9 bases between them. This CDR3 has 15 residues. The germline V gene encodes CDR1 GTSNPN and CDR2 SVGIG (reference sequence). DNA of the CDR3: TGTGCCTGGAGTGTTGACTTTAGCTCTGGAAACACCATATATTTT. Protein product: CAWSVDFSSGNTIYF.

Of note for this clonotype: A read error may account for a junction end that differs from germline. The genes are TRBV6-6 and TRBJ2-3, with D uncertain. This CDR3 comprises 16 residues. In germline, CDR1 is MNHNY, CDR2 SVGAGI (reference sequence). CDR3 DNA sequence: TGTGCCAGCAGTCACCCTCGTGGGCAACTCACAGAGACGCAGTATTTT. It translates to CASSHPRGQLTETQYF.

The rearrangement uses TRBV2 and TRBJ2-2, with a tentative D call TRBD1 (6 bases). CDR1 is SNHLY and CDR2 is FYNNEI in the germline V gene. The V end was cut by 6 bases, the J end by 7 bases, with 12 bases between. This CDR3 has 13 residues. This chain's CDR3 is CASSTGIGGELFF. In DNA form, the CDR3 reads TGTGCCAGCAGCACAGGGATTGGCGGGGAGCTGTTTTTT.

The chain couples TRBV7-3 to TRBJ2-1; the D gene is possibly TRBD2 (6 bases). CDR1 and CDR2 (germline): SGHTA, FQGTGA. The CDR3 is 14 amino acids. Trimming removed 5 bases at V and 2 bases at J, with 10 bases between. This chain's CDR3 is CASSPAGPYNEQFF. The DNA for the CDR3 is TGTGCCAGCAGCCCAGCGGGTCCCTACAATGAGCAGTTCTTC. The full variable domain, rest sourced from reference TRBV7-3 and TRBJ2-1, is GAGVSQTPSNKVTEKGKYVELRCDPISGHTALYWYRQSLGQGPEFLIYFQGTGAADDSGLPNDRFFAVRPEGSVSTLKIQRTERGDSAVYLCASSPAGPYNEQFFGPGTRLTVL.

The V gene is TRBV5-4, the J gene TRBJ2-2, with a possible D match to TRBD2 (6 bases). The V end was cut by 6 bases, the J end by 5 bases, with 14 bases between. The CDR3 contains 14 residues. Germline-derived CDR1 and CDR2 are SGHNT and YYREEE (reference sequence). The CDR3 region has the DNA TGTGCCAGCACCCTGCTCGGGGGAACCGGGGAGCTGTTTTTT. Residues: CASTLLGGTGELFF.

This clonotype was recorded only once. The chain is built from TRBV5-8 and TRBJ1-4; D is possibly TRBD1 (5 bases). Trimming took off 5 bases at V and 2 bases at J, with 13 bases between the two ends. The CDR3 is 15 amino acids. The germline gives CDR1 SGHTS, CDR2 YDEGEE. DNA of the CDR3: TGTGCCAGCAGTTGGAGGGGTTACACTAATGAAAAACTGTTTTTT. This codes for CASSWRGYTNEKLFF.

The chain combines TRBV28 with TRBJ2-6; weak D call: TRBD2 (6 bases). The germline gives CDR1 MDHEN, CDR2 SYDVKM. The CDR3 has 14 amino acids. V lost 6 bases, J lost 3 bases, and 9 bases lay in between. The CDR3 spells CASSPGDGANVLTF. In DNA form, the CDR3 reads TGTGCCAGCAGCCCGGGGGATGGGGCCAACGTCCTGACTTTC.

This chain links TRBV5-1 with TRBJ1-2, with D unresolved. Trimming removed 0 bases from V and 4 bases from J, with 13 bases in between. The CDR3 sequence is 15 residues long. The germline V gene encodes CDR1 SGHRS and CDR2 YFSETQ. The CDR3 region is CASSLGTGVGYGYTF. The CDR3, as DNA: TGCGCCAGCAGCTTGGGTACCGGGGTGGGCTATGGCTACACCTTC.

V is TRBV2 and J is TRBJ2-1; the match to TRBD2 covers 8 bases. V was clipped by 5 bases and J by 5 bases; unmatched bases: 8. The CDR3 is made up of 15 amino acids. In germline, CDR1 is SNHLY, CDR2 FYNNEI. The CDR3 is CASSLSSGFHNEQFF. CDR3 nucleotide sequence: TGTGCCAGCAGTTTGTCTAGCGGGTTCCACAATGAGCAGTTCTTC.

This sequence joins TRBV19 and TRBJ1-5; D is perhaps TRBD1 (5 bases). Germline V gene sequence: CDR1 LNHDA, CDR2 SQIVND (reference sequence). V lost 11 bases and J 8 bases, leaving 16 bases between the germline ends. The CDR3 extends over 12 amino acids. CDR3 loop: CASRALKEPQHF. CDR3 in DNA: TGTGCCTCCAGGGCCCTCAAGGAGCCCCAGCATTTT.

The V call is TRBV20-1, the J call TRBJ1-3; 10 nucleotides agree with TRBD1. Trimming removed 2 bases from V and 4 bases from J; junction bases left unmatched: 5. The germline CDR1 and CDR2 sequences are DFQATT and SNEGSKA (reference sequence). The CDR3 spans 15 residues. CDR3 DNA: TGCAGTGCTAGACCCGGGACAGGGGTGGGAAACACCATATATTTT. This gives the protein CSARPGTGVGNTIYF.

This chain connects TRBV7-9 to TRBJ2-6; no clear D gene. Germline CDR1 reads SEHNR; CDR2 reads FQNEAQ (reference sequence). This CDR3 contains 13 residues. V was trimmed by 4 bases and J by 2 bases, leaving 3 bases between them. The DNA for the CDR3 is TGTGCCAGCAGCTCCCCTGGGGCCAACGTCCTGACTTTC. Amino acids: CASSSPGANVLTF.

The J gene is TRBJ2-7, the V gene TRBV28; D call uncertain. Germline CDR1 MDHEN, CDR2 SYDVKM. The CDR3 has 13 residues. Trimming shortened V by 6 bases and J by 3 bases, and 12 bases separated the two germline ends. The DNA for the CDR3 is TGTGCCAGCAGGGCTCGCGTGTACTACGAGCAGTACTTC. Protein sequence: CASRARVYYEQYF.

The CDR3: CASEGGLRYGYTF. The CDR3 DNA follows: TGTGCCAGCGAGGGGGGGCTGAGGTATGGCTACACCTTC. The chain employs TRBV25-1 and TRBJ1-2; D might be TRBD1 (6 bases). The germline V gene encodes CDR1 MGHDK and CDR2 SYGVNS. This CDR3 has 13 residues. V lost 8 bases, J lost 5 bases, and 15 bases lay in between.

CDR3 protein: CAWSGQLNQPQHF. Written as DNA, the CDR3 is TGTGCCTGGAGTGGGCAGCTGAATCAGCCCCAGCATTTT. The chain carries TRBV30 and TRBJ1-5; D is unresolved. Germline CDR1 is GTSNPN and CDR2 is SVGIG (reference sequence). The V and J ends lost 1 base and 4 bases respectively, with 8 bases between them. The CDR3 has 13 amino acids. The full variable domain, in which reference TRBV30 and TRBJ1-5 provide the parts outside the CDR3, is SQTIHQWPATLVQPVGSPLSLECTVEGTSNPNLYWYRQAAGRGLQLLFYSVGIGQISSEVPQNLSASRPQDRQFILSSKKLLLSDSGFYLCAWSGQLNQPQHFGDGTRLSIL.

The rearrangement links TRBV21-1 to TRBJ2-7. TRBV21-1 is described as a pseudogene. The CDR3 contains 16 residues. The CDR3 spells CASSKGNRQSSYEQYF. The CDR3 DNA follows: TGTGCCAGCAGCAAGGGGAACCGTCAGAGCTCCTACGAGCAGTACTTC.

In nucleotides, the CDR3 is TGTGCCAGCAGTTTGGGACGTACAACTAATGAAAAACTGTTTTTT. Residues: CASSLGRTTNEKLFF. The chain combines TRBV27 with TRBJ1-4, with D tentatively TRBD1 (5 bases). Germline loops: CDR1 MNHEY, CDR2 SMNVEV (reference sequence). V was shortened by 3 bases and J by 0 bases, with 8 bases between the two germline ends. This CDR3 is built from 15 residues.

The genes are TRBV12-3 or TRBV12-4 and TRBJ2-2, with D possibly called TRBD1 or TRBD2 (5 bases each). V lost 1 base, J lost 5 bases, and 11 bases lay in between. The CDR3 consists of 15 residues. The CDR3 bases are TGTGCCAGCAGTTTAGATAGCTGGGGGACCGGGGAGCTGTTTTTT. Protein product: CASSLDSWGTGELFF.

V usage is TRBV6-1 and J usage is TRBJ1-3; D is uncertain. The CDR3 loop spans 12 amino acids. Germline lookup yields CDR1 MNHNS and CDR2 SASEGT. Deletions cut 7 bases from V and 4 bases from J, with 8 bases between. The CDR3 DNA is TGTGCCAGCATAACAGAAGGAAACACCATATATTTT. Protein: CASITEGNTIYF.

The rearrangement uses TRBV2 and TRBJ1-2; D possibly corresponds to TRBD1 (5 bases). The CDR3 covers 12 residues. Germline CDR1 and CDR2: SNHLY and FYNNEI. The germline V and J ends were trimmed by 6 bases and 7 bases, with 12 bases remaining between them. CDR3 sequence (DNA): TGTGCCAGCAGGGAACAGGACATTGGCTACACCTTC. Its translation is CASREQDIGYTF.

This clonotype was observed a single time. The chain carries TRBV10-2 and TRBJ1-5, with a tentative D call TRBD1 (6 bases). The germline gives CDR1 WSHSY, CDR2 SAAADI. The CDR3 totals 14 residues. The V end was cut by 3 bases, the J end by 4 bases, with 10 bases between. The CDR3 nucleotides read TGCGCCAGCAGTGATTCAGGGGATAATCAGCCCCAGCATTTT. Its protein is CASSDSGDNQPQHF.

This clonotype was seen just once. V usage is TRBV19 and J usage is TRBJ2-2; TRBD2 matches at 13 bases. The CDR3 extends over 18 amino acids. Per the germline V gene, CDR1 is LNHDA and CDR2 is SQIVND (reference sequence). Losses at the gene ends were 9 bases for V and 10 bases for J; bases not matched to a gene: 20. The CDR3 sequence is CASKERHSLAGGPEELFF. The CDR3 nucleotides read TGTGCCAGCAAAGAACGTCATTCACTAGCGGGAGGGCCCGAGGAGCTGTTTTTT.

The genes are TRBV20-1 and TRBJ2-3; D perhaps matches TRBD1 (6 bases). CDR1 is DFQATT and CDR2 is SNEGSKA in the germline V gene (reference sequence). There are 16 residues in the CDR3. The V end was cut by 0 bases, the J end by 0 bases, with 13 bases between. The CDR3 DNA reads as TGCAGTGCTAGAGATTCCGGGACACACAGCACAGATACGCAGTATTTT. This translates into CSARDSGTHSTDTQYF.

This clonotype has only one observation. V usage is TRBV20-1 and J usage is TRBJ1-1; D unresolved. Per germline, CDR1 DFQATT and CDR2 SNEGSKA (reference sequence). The V gene lost 0 bases and the J gene lost 10 bases, with 0 bases spanning the gap. The CDR3 covers 8 residues. CDR3 sequence reads: CSAREAFF. The CDR3, as DNA: TGCAGTGCTAGAGAAGCTTTCTTT.

The rearrangement links TRBV12-3 or TRBV12-4 to TRBJ2-3; D may correspond to TRBD1 or TRBD2 (5 bases each). CDR3 length: 16 residues. V was trimmed by 3 bases and J by 5 bases, leaving 18 bases between them. Here the CDR3 reads CASSLGTGQRVDTQYF. DNA for the CDR3: TGTGCCAGCAGTTTGGGGACGGGTCAACGGGTAGATACGCAGTATTTT.

The chain is built from TRBV20-1 and TRBJ2-3, with D uncertain. Germline values: CDR1 DFQATT, CDR2 SNEGSKA (reference sequence). V lost 3 bases to trimming and J lost 4 bases, with 14 bases between them. The CDR3 has 14 amino acids. DNA for the CDR3: TGCAGTGCTAGGGGGTTTAGGTCACCAGATACGCAGTATTTT. It translates to CSARGFRSPDTQYF.

This chain joins TRBV2 and TRBJ2-1; 8 positions agree with TRBD2. J lost 2 bases, V lost 5 bases, and 5 bases had no gene match. CDR3 size: 15 residues. Germline CDR1 is SNHLY and CDR2 is FYNNEI. CDR3 loop: CASSTGTSPYNEQFF. The CDR3 DNA is TGTGCCAGCAGTACCGGGACTAGTCCCTACAATGAGCAGTTCTTC.

This clonotype was recorded once. This rearrangement joins TRBV5-4 to TRBJ2-7, with 10 bases matching TRBD1. Germline V gives CDR1 SGHNT, CDR2 YYREEE (reference sequence). This CDR3 region has 13 residues. Trimming took 3 bases from V and 6 from J; bases not matched to a gene: 3. In DNA, the CDR3 is TGTGCCAGCAGCTGGGACAGGGGCGGCGAGCAGTACTTC. This translates into CASSWDRGGEQYF. The full variable domain, completed using reference TRBV5-4 and TRBJ2-7, is ETGVTQSPTHLIKTRGQQVTLRCSSQSGHNTVSWYQQALGQGPQFIFQYYREEENGRGNFPPRFSGLQFPNYSSELNVNALELDDSALYLCASSWDRGGEQYFGPGTRLTVT.